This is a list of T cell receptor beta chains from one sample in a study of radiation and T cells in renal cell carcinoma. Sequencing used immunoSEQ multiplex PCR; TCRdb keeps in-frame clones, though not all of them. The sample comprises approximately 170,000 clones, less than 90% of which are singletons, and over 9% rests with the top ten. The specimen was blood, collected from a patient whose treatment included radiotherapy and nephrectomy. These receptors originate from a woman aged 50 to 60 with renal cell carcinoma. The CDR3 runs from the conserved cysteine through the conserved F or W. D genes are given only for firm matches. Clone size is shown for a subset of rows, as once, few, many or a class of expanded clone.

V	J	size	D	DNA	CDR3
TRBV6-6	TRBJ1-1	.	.	TGTGCCAGCAGCCTCGACAGTATCAGTGAAGCTTTCTTT	CASSLDSISEAFF
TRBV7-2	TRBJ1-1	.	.	TGTGCCAGCAGGGGGGGGCAGGGAGGAGGAACTGAAGCTTTCTTT	CASRGGQGGGTEAFF
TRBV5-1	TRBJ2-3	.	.	TGCGCCAGCAGCCCAGGTGGGGGTGAGGGCACAGATACGCAGTATTTT	CASSPGGGEGTDTQYF
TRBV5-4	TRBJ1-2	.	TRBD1	TGTGCCAGCAGCTCGGGACAGCGCTATGGCTACACCTTC	CASSSGQRYGYTF
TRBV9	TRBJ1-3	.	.	TGTGCCAGCAGCGTAATGTCAGGAGCGGAGTCTGGAAACACCATATATTTT	CASSVMSGAESGNTIYF
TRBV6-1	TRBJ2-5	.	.	TGTGCCAGCAGCCAGGACAGAGCGAAAGAGACCCAGTACTTC	CASSQDRAKETQYF
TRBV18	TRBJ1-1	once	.	TGTGCCAGCTCTTGGGACATAATGAACACTGAAGCTTTCTTT	CASSWDIMNTEAFF
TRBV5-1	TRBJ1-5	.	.	TGCGCCAGCAGCTTGGCCGTGGTTCTTAATTGGAATCAGCCCCAGCATTTT	CASSLAVVLNWNQPQHF
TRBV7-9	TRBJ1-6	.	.	TGTGCCAGCAGCTTAGCACTAAATTCACCCCTCCACTTT	CASSLALNSPLHF
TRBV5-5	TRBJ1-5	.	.	TGTGCCAGCAGCGCGTTCTCGGGACGGGGCGGCCAGCCCCAGCATTTT	CASSAFSGRGGQPQHF
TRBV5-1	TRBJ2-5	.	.	TGCGCCAGCAGCCCCCCCAGTACCGGGGGCCTTCAAGAGACCCAGTACTTC	CASSPPSTGGLQETQYF
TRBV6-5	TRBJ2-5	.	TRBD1	TGTGCCAGCAGACAGGGGAGAGAGACCCAGTACTTC	CASRQGRETQYF
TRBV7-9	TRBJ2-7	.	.	TGTGCCAGCAGCTCCGAGTCATGGGAGCAGTACTTC	CASSSESWEQYF
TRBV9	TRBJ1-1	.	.	TGTGCCAGCAGCGTAGGAAGTCCGGGAGCCGGTAGAGCTTTCTTT	CASSVGSPGAGRAFF
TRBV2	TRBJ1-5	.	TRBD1	TGTGCCAGCAGTATGGGGGGACAGTCCAATCAGCCCCAGCATTTT	CASSMGGQSNQPQHF
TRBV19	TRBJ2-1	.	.	TGTGCCAGTAGTATTGGCCAGGGGTCCTACAATGAGCAGTTCTTC	CASSIGQGSYNEQFF
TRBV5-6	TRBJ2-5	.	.	TGTGCCAGCAGTTGGGGGCGTGGGGAGACCCAGTACTTC	CASSWGRGETQYF
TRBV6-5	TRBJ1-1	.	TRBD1	TGTGCCAGCAGTGTTTGGACAGGACTAGCTTTCTTT	CASSVWTGLAFF
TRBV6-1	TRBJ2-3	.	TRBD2	TGTGCCAGCAGTGCCGGGACTAGCGGGGGGTCAAGCACAGATACGCAGTATTTT	CASSAGTSGGSSTDTQYF
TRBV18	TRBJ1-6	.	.	TGTGCCAGCTCAACGACAGGCAATACTAATTCACCCCTCCACTTT	CASSTTGNTNSPLHF
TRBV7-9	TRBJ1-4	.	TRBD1	TGTGCCAGCAGTTCCTCCGGGACAGGGGTTGAAAAACTGTTTTTT	CASSSSGTGVEKLFF
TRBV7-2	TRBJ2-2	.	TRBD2	TGTGCCAGCAGCTTAGATGGGGGGGTTTACACCGGGGAGCTGTTTTTT	CASSLDGGVYTGELFF
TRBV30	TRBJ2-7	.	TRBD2	TGTGCCTGGAGTCGACTAGCGGGAACCTACGAGCAGTACTTC	CAWSRLAGTYEQYF
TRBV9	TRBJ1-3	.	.	TGTGCCAGCAGCGTAGGACCCATGGAGTATAGGTCCTCTGGAAACACCATATATTTT	CASSVGPMEYRSSGNTIYF
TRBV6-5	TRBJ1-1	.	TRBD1	TGTGCCAGCAGTAAGGGACAGACTACGGGTTTAGCTTTCTTT	CASSKGQTTGLAFF
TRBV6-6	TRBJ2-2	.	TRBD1	TGTGCCAGCAGTAAACCCCAGGGGGCCGGGGAGCTGTTTTTT	CASSKPQGAGELFF
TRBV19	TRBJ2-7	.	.	TGTGCCAGTAGTATTACAGGGATCTTCTACGAGCAGTACTTC	CASSITGIFYEQYF
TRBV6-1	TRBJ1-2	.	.	TGTGCCAGCAGTGAAGGGTCCGGAAGTTTCTATGGCTACACCTTC	CASSEGSGSFYGYTF
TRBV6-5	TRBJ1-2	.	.	TGTGCCAGCAGTCCGGACACCCTTGGGGGCTACACCTTC	CASSPDTLGGYTF
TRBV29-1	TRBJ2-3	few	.	TGCAGCGTTAATAGCGTTGGGGGGGATACGCAGTATTTT	CSVNSVGGDTQYF
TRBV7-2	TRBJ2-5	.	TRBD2	TGTGCCAGCAGCTTAGCGCGGGGGGAGACCCAGTACTTC	CASSLARGETQYF
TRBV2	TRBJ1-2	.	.	TGTGCCAGCAGTGAATTGGGGGGAACGGGAGGCTACACCTTC	CASSELGGTGGYTF
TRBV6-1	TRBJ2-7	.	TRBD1	TGTGCCAGCAGTGAAAGAACAGGGGGCTTAGCCTCCTACGAGCAGTACTTC	CASSERTGGLASYEQYF
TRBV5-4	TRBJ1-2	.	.	TGTGCCTCGAAGGGTCGAGCTGCGGTTGACTATGGCTACACCTTC	CASKGRAAVDYGYTF
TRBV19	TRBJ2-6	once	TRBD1	TGTGCCAGTAGTATCCCCATACTCGGGACAGGGGACATATCTGGGGCCAACGTCCTGACTTTC	CASSIPILGTGDISGANVLTF
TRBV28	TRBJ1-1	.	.	TGTGCCAGCACCTTAAACACTGAAGCTTTCTTT	CASTLNTEAFF
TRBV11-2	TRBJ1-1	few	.	TGTGCCAGCAGCTTAATAGCTCAGATGAACACTGAAGCTTTCTTT	CASSLIAQMNTEAFF
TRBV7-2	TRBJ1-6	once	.	TGTGCCAGCAGCTTAGAGCAGAATTCACCCCTCCACTTT	CASSLEQNSPLHF
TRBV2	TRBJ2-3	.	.	TGTGCCAGCAGTGAGGGCGGTAACACAGATACGCAGTATTTT	CASSEGGNTDTQYF
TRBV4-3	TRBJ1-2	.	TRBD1	TGCGCCAGCAGCCAAGAGGTCGGACAGGGAAATCTCTATGGCTACACCTTC	CASSQEVGQGNLYGYTF
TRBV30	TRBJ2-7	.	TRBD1	TGTGCCTGGAGCGTACGGGACAGACCCTACGAGCAGTACTTC	CAWSVRDRPYEQYF
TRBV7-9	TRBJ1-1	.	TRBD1	TGTGCCAGCAGCTTAGGACAGGGGGCTGAGACTGAAGCTTTCTTT	CASSLGQGAETEAFF
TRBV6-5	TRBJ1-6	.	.	TGTGCCAGCAGTCACTACCCCTCCCTAAATTCACCCCTCCACTTT	CASSHYPSLNSPLHF
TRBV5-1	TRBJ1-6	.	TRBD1	TGCGCCAGCAGCCCGACAGGGGGCGGTAATTCACCCCTCCACTTT	CASSPTGGGNSPLHF
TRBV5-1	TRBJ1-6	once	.	TGCGCCAGCAGCTTGAGGTCAGGGGAAGATTCACCCCTCCACTTT	CASSLRSGEDSPLHF
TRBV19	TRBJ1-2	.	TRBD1	TGTGCCAGTAGATCCGTGCAGGGGGCTAACTATGGCTACACCTTC	CASRSVQGANYGYTF